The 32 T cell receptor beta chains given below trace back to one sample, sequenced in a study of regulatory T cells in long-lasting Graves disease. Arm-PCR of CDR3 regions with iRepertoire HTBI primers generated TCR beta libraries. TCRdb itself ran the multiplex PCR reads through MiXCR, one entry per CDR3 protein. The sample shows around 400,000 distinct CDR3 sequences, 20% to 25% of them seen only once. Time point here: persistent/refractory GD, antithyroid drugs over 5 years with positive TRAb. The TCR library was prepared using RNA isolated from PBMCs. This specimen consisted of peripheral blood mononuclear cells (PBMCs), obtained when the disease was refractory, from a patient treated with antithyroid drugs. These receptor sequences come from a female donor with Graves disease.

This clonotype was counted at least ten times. Here the CDR3 reads CSARALAGELVDEQFF. CDR3 in DNA: TGCAGTGCTAGAGCACTAGCGGGAGAGTTGGTGGATGAGCAGTTCTTC. V usage is TRBV20-1 and J usage is TRBJ2-1, with TRBD2 matching over 11 bases. V lost 1 base, J lost 8 bases, and 10 bases stayed unmatched. The CDR3 totals 16 residues. Germline loops: CDR1 DFQATT, CDR2 SNEGSKA (reference sequence).

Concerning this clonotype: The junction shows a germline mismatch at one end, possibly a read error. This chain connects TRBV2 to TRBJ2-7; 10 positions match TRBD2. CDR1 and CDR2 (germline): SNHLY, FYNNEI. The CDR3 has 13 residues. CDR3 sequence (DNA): TGTGCCAGCAGCTCTAGCGGGAGTTACGGGCAGTACTTC. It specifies CASSSSGSYGQYF. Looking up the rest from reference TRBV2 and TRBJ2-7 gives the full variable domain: EPEVTQTPSHQVTQMGQEVILRCVPISNHLYFYWYRQILGQKVEFLVSFYNNEISEKSEIFDDQFSVERPDGSNFTLKIRSTKLEDSAMYFCASSSSGSYGQYFGPGTRLTVT.

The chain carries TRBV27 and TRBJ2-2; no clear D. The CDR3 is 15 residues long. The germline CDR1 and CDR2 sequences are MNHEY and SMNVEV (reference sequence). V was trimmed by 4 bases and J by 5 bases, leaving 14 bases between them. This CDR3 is CASSSSEGWTGELFF. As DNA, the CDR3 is TGTGCCAGCAGTTCCTCGGAAGGGTGGACCGGGGAGCTGTTTTTT.

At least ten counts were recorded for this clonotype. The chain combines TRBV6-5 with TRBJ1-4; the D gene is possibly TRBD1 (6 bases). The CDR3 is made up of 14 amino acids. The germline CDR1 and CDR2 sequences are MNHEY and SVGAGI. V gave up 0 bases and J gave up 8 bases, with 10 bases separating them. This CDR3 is CASSYSQGREKLFF. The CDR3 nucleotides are TGTGCCAGCAGTTACTCCCAGGGGCGGGAAAAACTGTTTTTT.

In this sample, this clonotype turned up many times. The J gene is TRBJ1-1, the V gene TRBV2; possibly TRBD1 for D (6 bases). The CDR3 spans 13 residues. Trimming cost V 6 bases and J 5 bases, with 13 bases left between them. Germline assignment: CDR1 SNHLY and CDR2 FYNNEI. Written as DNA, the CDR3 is TGTGCCAGCAGCCACAGGGTGATTACTGAAGCTTTCTTT. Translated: CASSHRVITEAFF.

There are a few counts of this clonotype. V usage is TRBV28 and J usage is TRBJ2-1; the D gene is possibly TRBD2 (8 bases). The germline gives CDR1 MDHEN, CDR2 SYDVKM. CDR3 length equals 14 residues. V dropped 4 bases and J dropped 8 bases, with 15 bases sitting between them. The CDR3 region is CASSSSGGGDEQFF. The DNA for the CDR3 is TGTGCCAGCAGTTCGTCGGGAGGGGGCGATGAGCAGTTCTTC.

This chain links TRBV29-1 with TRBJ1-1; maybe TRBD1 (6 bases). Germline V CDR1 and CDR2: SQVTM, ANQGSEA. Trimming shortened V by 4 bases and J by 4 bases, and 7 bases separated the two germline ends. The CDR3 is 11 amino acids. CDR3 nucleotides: TGCAGCGTTGGACAGGCCACTGAAGCTTTCTTT. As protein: CSVGQATEAFF.

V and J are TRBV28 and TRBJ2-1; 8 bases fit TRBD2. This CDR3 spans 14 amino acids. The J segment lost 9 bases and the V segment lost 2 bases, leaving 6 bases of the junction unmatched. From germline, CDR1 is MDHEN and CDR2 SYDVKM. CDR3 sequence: CASSLAAGVSEQFF. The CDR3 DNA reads TGTGCCAGCAGTTTAGCAGCGGGAGTGAGTGAGCAGTTCTTC.

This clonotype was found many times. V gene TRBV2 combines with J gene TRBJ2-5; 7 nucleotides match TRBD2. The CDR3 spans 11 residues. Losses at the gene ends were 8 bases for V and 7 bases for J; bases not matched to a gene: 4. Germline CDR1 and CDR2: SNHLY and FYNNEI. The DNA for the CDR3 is TGTGCCAGCCTAGCGGAGGTGACCCAGTACTTC. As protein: CASLAEVTQYF. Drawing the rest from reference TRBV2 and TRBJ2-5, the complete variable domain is EPEVTQTPSHQVTQMGQEVILRCVPISNHLYFYWYRQILGQKVEFLVSFYNNEISEKSEIFDDQFSVERPDGSNFTLKIRSTKLEDSAMYFCASLAEVTQYFGPGTRLLVL.

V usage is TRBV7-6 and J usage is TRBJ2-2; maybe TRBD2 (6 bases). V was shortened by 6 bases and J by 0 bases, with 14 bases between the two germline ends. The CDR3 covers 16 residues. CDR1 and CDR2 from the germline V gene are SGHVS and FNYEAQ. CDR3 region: CASRRTGDANTGELFF. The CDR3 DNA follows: TGTGCCAGCAGGCGAACGGGGGACGCGAACACCGGGGAGCTGTTTTTT. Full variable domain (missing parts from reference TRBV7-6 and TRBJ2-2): GAGVSQSPRYKVTKRGQDVALRCDPISGHVSLYWYRQALGQGPEFLTYFNYEAQQDKSGLPNDRFSAERPEGSISTLTIQRTEQRDSAMYRCASRRTGDANTGELFFGEGSRLTVL.

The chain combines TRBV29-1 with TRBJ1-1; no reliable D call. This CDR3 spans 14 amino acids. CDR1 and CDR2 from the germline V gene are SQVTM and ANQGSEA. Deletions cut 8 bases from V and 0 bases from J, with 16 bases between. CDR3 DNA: TGCAGCTTATTTCGACCGCTAATGAACACTGAAGCTTTCTTT. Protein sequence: CSLFRPLMNTEAFF.

Here the CDR3 reads CSVDNRGGNEQYF. The CDR3 DNA sequence: TGCAGCGTTGATAACAGGGGAGGGAACGAGCAGTACTTC. This chain connects TRBV29-1 to TRBJ2-7; TRBD1 or TRBD2 may be the D gene (7 bases each). Germline lookup yields CDR1 SQVTM and CDR2 ANQGSEA. V lost 3 bases and J 5 bases, leaving 14 bases between the germline ends. This CDR3 has 13 residues.

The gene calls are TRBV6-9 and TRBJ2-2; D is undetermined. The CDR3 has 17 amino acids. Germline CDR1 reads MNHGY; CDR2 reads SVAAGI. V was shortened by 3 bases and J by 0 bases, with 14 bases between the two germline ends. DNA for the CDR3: TGTGCCAGCAGTTACACTTTGAGAACCGCGAACACCGGGGAGCTGTTTTTT. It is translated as CASSYTLRTANTGELFF.

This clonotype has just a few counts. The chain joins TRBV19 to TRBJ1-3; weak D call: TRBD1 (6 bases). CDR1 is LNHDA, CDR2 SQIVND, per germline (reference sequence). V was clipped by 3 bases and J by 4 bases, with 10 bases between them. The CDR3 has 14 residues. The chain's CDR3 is CASSIGGHGNTIYF. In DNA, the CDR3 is TGTGCCAGTAGTATTGGGGGGCACGGAAACACCATATATTTT.

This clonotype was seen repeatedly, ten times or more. The CDR3 DNA sequence: TGTGCCAGCAGTTTAAGAAGGGGGCTTAACTATGGCTACACCTTC. Its protein product is CASSLRRGLNYGYTF. The chain carries TRBV27 and TRBJ1-2; 7 positions match TRBD1. The CDR3 covers 15 residues. V shed 2 bases and J 1 base; nucleotides not matched to a gene: 4. CDR1 and CDR2 (germline): MNHEY, SMNVEV (reference sequence).

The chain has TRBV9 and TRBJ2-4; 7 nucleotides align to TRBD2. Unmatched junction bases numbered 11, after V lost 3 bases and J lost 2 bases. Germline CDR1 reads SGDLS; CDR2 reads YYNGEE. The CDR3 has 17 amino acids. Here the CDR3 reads CASSASGGSGTKNIQYF. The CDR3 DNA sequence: TGTGCCAGCAGCGCGTCGGGGGGAAGCGGTACCAAAAACATTCAGTACTTC.

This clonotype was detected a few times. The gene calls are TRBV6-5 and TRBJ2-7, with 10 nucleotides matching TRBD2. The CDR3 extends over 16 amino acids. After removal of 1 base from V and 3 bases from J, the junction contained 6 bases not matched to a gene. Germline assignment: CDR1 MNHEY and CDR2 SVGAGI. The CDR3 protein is CASSYFASGRGYEQYF. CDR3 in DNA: TGTGCCAGCAGTTACTTTGCTAGCGGGAGAGGCTACGAGCAGTACTTC.

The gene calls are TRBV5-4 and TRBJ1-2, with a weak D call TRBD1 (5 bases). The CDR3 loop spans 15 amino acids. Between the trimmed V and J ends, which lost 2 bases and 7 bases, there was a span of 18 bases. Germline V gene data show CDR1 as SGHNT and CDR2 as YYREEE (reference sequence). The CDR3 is CASSFRQTVDGGYTF. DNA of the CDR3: TGTGCCAGCAGCTTTCGACAGACCGTTGACGGTGGCTACACCTTC.

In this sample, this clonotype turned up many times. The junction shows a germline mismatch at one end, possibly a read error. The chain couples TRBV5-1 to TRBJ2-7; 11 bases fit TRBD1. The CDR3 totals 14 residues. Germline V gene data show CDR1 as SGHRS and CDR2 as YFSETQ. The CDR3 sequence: CASSFGTGGYEQYF. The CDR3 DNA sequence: TGTGCCAGCAGCTTCGGGACAGGGGGCTACGAGCAGTACTTC.

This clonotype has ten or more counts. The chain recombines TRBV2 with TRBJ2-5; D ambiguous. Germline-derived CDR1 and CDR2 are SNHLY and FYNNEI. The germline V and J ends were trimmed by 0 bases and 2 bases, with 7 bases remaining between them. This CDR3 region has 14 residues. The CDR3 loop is CASSEANRQETQYF. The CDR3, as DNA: TGTGCCAGCAGTGAAGCAAACAGACAAGAGACCCAGTACTTC.

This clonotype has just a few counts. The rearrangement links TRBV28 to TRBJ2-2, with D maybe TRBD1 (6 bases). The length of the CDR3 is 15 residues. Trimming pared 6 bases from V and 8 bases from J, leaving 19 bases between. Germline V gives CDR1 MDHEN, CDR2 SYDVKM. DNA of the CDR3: TGTGCCAGCAGCAACAGGGTTAGCCCCCCAGGGGAGCTGTTTTTT. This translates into CASSNRVSPPGELFF.

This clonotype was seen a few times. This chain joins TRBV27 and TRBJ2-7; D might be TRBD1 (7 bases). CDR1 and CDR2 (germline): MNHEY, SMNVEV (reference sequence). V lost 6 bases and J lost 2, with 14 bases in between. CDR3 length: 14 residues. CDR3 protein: CASSLSRGAYEQYF. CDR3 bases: TGTGCCAGCAGCCTCTCCAGGGGGGCCTACGAGCAGTACTTC.

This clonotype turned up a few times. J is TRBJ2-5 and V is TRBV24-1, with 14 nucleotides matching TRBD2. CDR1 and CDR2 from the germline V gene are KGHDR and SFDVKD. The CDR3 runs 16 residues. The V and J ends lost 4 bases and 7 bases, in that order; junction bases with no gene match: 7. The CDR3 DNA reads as TGTGCCACCAGTGAACCTGGACTAGCGGGAGGAGGGACCCAGTACTTC. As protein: CATSEPGLAGGGTQYF.

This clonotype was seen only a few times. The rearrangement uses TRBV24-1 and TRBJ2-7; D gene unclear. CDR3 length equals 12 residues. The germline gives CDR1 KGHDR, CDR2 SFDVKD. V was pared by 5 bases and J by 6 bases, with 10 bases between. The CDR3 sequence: CATSVGSGEQYF. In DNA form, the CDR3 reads TGTGCCACCAGTGTTGGGTCGGGCGAGCAGTACTTC.

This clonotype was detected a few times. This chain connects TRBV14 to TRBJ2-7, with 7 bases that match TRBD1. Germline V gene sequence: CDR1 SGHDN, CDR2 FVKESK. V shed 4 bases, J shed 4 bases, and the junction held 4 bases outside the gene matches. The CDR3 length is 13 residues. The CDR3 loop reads CASSLAQGYEQYF. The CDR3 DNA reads TGTGCCAGCAGCCTCGCACAGGGGTACGAGCAGTACTTC. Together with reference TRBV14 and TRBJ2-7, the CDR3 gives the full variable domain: EAGVTQFPSHSVIEKGQTVTLRCDPISGHDNLYWYRRVMGKEIKFLLHFVKESKQDESGMPNNRFLAERTGGTYSTLKVQPAELEDSGVYFCASSLAQGYEQYFGPGTRLTVT.

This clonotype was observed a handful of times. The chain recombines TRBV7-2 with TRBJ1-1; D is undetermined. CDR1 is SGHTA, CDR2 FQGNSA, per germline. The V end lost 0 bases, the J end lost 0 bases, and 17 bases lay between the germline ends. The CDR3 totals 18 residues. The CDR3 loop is CASSLALGGVSMNTEAFF. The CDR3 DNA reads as TGTGCCAGCAGCTTAGCCCTTGGAGGAGTATCCATGAACACTGAAGCTTTCTTT.

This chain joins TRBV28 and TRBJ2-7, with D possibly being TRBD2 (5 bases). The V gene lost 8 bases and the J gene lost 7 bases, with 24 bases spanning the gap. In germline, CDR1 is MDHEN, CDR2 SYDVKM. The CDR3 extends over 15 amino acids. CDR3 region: CASSPPGLAHWEQYF. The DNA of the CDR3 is TGTGCCAGCTCCCCTCCCGGGCTAGCCCACTGGGAGCAGTACTTC.

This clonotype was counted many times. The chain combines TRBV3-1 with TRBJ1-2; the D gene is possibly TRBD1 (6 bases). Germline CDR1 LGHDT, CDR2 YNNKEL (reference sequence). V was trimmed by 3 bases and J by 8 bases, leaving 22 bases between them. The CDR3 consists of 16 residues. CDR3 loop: CASSHLSTTGTEGYTF. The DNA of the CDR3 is TGTGCCAGCAGCCACCTATCAACAACAGGGACGGAGGGCTACACCTTC.

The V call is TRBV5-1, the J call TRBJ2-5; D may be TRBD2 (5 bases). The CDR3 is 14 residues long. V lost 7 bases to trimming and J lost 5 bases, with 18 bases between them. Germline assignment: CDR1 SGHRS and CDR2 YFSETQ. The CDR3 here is CASGRGTAVETQYF. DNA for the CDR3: TGCGCCAGCGGCCGGGGAACGGCTGTTGAGACCCAGTACTTC.

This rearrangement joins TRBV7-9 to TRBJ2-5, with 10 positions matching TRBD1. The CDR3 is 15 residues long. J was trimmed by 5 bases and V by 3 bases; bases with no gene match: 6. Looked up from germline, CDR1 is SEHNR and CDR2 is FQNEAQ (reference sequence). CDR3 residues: CASSFSTGGLETQYF. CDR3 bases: TGTGCCAGCAGCTTTTCGACAGGGGGCCTGGAGACCCAGTACTTC.

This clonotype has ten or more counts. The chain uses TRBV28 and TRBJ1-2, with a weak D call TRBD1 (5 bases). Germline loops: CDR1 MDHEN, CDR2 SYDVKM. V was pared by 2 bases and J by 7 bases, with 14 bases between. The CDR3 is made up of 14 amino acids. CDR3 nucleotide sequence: TGTGCCAGCAGTTTACGGGCTCAGGGTCGTGGCTACACCTTC. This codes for CASSLRAQGRGYTF.

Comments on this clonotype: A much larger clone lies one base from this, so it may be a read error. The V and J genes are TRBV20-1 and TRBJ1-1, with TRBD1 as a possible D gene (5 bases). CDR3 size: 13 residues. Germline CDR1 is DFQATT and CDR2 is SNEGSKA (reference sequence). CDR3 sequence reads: CGAWEGRGTEAFF. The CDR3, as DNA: TGCGGTGCTTGGGAGGGGCGAGGCACTGAAGCTTTCTTT.